This T cell receptor (beta chain) was sequenced during a study of T cell responses to AZD1222 COVID-19 vaccine. Data came from immunoSEQ multiplex PCR; TCRdb stores just in-frame clones and leaves some out. The repertoire includes about 200,000 clones, more than 80% of them detected once, and around 3.6% sits in the top ten. This CDR3 is built from 15 residues. The germline gives CDR1 SNHLY, CDR2 FYNNEI. V lost 4 bases and J 5 bases, leaving 14 bases between the germline ends. The source was peripheral blood, collected 28 days after the second dose of the MenACWY control vaccine. This receptor was obtained from an adult who received the MenACWY meningococcal vaccine as a control. The chain recombines TRBV2 with TRBJ2-2, with a weak D call TRBD1 (7 bases). This chain's CDR3 is CASSGPGGGTGELFF. CDR3 coding DNA: TGTGCCAGCAGTGGGCCAGGGGGAGGAACCGGGGAGCTGTTTTTT.